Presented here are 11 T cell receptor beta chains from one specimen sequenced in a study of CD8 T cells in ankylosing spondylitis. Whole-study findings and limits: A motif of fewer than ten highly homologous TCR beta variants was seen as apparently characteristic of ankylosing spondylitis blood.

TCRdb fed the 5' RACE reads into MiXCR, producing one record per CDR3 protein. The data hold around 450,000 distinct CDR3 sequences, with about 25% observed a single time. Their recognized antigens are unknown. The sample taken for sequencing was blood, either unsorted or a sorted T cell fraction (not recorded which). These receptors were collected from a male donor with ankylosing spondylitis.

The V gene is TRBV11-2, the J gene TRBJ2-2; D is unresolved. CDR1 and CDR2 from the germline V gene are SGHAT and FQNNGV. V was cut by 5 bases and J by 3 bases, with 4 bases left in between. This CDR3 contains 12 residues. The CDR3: CASSGDTGELFF. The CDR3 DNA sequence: TGTGCCAGCAGCGGGGACACCGGGGAGCTGTTTTTT.

The CDR3 protein is CASELQGATSTDTQYF. Here the CDR3 DNA reads TGCGCCAGCGAGCTTCAGGGGGCCACTAGCACAGATACGCAGTATTTT. V usage is TRBV5-1 and J usage is TRBJ2-3, with 8 bases lining up with TRBD1. Germline CDR1 and CDR2: SGHRS and YFSETQ. The CDR3 extends over 16 amino acids. Trimming at V came to 7 bases and at J to 0 bases, leaving 10 bases not matched to a gene.

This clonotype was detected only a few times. DNA for the CDR3: TGCAGCGTTGAGATAAGTCCGAACACTGAAGCTTTCTTT. As protein: CSVEISPNTEAFF. This chain joins TRBV29-1 and TRBJ1-1; D remains unclear. Germline lookup yields CDR1 SQVTM and CDR2 ANQGSEA. This CDR3 region has 13 residues. V lost 3 bases, J lost 1 base, and 9 bases lay in between.

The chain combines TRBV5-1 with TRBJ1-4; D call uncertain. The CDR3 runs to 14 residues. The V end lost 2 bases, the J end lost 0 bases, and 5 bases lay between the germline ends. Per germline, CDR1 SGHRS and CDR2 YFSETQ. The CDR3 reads CASSFLTTNEKLFF. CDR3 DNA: TGCGCCAGCAGCTTCTTAACAACTAATGAAAAACTGTTTTTT.

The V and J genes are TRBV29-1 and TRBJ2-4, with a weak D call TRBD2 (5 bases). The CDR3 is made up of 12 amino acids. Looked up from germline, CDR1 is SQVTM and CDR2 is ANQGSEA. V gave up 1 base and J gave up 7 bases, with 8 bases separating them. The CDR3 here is CSVEVSGNIQYF. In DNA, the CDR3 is TGCAGCGTTGAAGTGAGCGGCAACATTCAGTACTTC. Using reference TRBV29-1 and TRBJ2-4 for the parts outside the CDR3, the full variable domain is SAVISQKPSRDICQRGTSLTIQCQVDSQVTMMFWYRQQPGQSLTLIATANQGSEATYESGFVIDKFPISRPNLTFSTLTVSNMSPEDSSIYLCSVEVSGNIQYFGAGTRLSVL.

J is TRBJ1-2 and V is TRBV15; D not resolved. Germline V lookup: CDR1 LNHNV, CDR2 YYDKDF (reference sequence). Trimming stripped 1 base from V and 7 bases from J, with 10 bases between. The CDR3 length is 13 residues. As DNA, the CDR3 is TGTGCCACCAGCAGAGGCCTGGAAATTGGCTACACCTTC. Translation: CATSRGLEIGYTF.

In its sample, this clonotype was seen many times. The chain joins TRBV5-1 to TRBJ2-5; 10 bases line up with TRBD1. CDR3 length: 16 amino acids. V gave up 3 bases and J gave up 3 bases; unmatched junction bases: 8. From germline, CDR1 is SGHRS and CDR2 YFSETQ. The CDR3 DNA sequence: TGCGCCAGCAGCTCTAATGGACAGGGGGGTGAAGAGACCCAGTACTTC. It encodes CASSSNGQGGEETQYF.

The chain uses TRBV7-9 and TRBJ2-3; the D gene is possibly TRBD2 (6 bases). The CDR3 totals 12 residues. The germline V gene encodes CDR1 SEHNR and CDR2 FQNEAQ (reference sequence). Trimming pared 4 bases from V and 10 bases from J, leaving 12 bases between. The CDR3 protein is CASSSDTSSQYF. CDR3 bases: TGTGCCAGCAGCTCTGATACTAGCTCGCAGTATTTT.

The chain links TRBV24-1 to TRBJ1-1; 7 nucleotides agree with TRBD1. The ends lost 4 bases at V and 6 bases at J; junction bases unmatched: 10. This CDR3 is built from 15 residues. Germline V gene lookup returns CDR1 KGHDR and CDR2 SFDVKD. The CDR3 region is CATSELRQGTAEAFF. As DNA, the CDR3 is TGTGCCACCAGTGAGCTACGACAGGGTACTGCTGAAGCTTTCTTT.

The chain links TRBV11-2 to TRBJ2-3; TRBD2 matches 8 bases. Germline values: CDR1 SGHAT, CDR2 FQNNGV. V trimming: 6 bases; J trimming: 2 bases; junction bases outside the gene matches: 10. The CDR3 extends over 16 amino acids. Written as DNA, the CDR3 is TGTGCCAGCAGGTTACTAGCGGCACTCTCCACAGATACGCAGTATTTT. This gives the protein CASRLLAALSTDTQYF.

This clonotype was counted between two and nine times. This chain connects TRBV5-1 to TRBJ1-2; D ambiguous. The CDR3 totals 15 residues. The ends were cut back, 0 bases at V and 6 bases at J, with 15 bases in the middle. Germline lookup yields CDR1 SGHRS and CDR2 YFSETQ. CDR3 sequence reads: CASSLGTLLADGYTF. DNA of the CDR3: TGCGCCAGCAGCTTGGGGACCCTACTGGCGGATGGCTACACCTTC. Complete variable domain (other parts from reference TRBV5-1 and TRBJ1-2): KAGVTQTPRYLIKTRGQQVTLSCSPISGHRSVSWYQQTPGQGLQFLFEYFSETQRNKGNFPGRFSGRQFSNSRSEMNVSTLELGDSALYLCASSLGTLLADGYTFGSGTRLTVV.